Shown below are 21 T cell receptor beta chains from a single sample sequenced in a study of monozygotic twins with inflammatory bowel disease. TCRdb reanalyzed the 5' RACE reads, giving one entry per CDR3 protein sequence and no DNA. In total, the table holds 300,000 to 400,000 distinct CDR3 sequences. The sequencing input was blood. All receptors derive from a human donor with ulcerative colitis or Crohn's disease, or a healthy co-twin of an affected twin (not recorded which).

The V and J genes are TRBV20-1 and TRBJ2-1; with no DNA, the TCRdb D assignment of TRBD1 cannot be verified. The CDR3 is 15 residues long. CDR1 and CDR2 (germline): DFQATT, SNEGSKA (reference sequence). CDR3 amino acids: CSARDFGTPYNEQFF.

J is TRBJ1-1 and V is TRBV9; TCRdb calls TRBD1, which cannot be checked without DNA. CDR1 SGDLS and CDR2 YYNGEE come from the germline V gene. The CDR3 is 14 residues long. The CDR3: CASSVARENTEAFF.

V gene TRBV11-2 combines with J gene TRBJ2-3; the D gene TCRdb calls, TRBD1, cannot be checked with no DNA. The CDR3 consists of 16 residues. Germline V gene sequence: CDR1 SGHAT, CDR2 FQNNGV. CDR3 amino acids: CASSLMGGGREDTQYF.

Here the CDR3 reads CASGGTGRYEQYF. The rearrangement links TRBV7-2 to TRBJ2-7; TCRdb reports TRBD1, a call that lacks DNA to check it against. The CDR3 extends over 13 amino acids. CDR1 and CDR2 from the germline V gene are SGHTA and FQGNSA.

The gene calls are TRBV29-1 and TRBJ2-5; the TRBD1 assignment by TCRdb is unverifiable without DNA. There are 16 residues in the CDR3. CDR1 is SQVTM and CDR2 is ANQGSEA in the germline V gene. The CDR3 region is CSVEAPRGVYRETQYF.

The J gene is TRBJ2-2, the V gene TRBV7-3; TCRdb indicates TRBD2, and absent DNA this call remains unverified. CDR1 is SGHTA and CDR2 is FQGTGA in the germline V gene. The CDR3 has 14 amino acids. CDR3 region: CASSVDYNTGELFF.

The chain joins TRBV7-6 to TRBJ1-2; with no DNA, the TCRdb D assignment of TRBD1 cannot be verified. Germline lookup yields CDR1 SGHVS and CDR2 FNYEAQ. The CDR3 spans 17 residues. The CDR3 reads CASSLVQFPGQGGGYTF.

V usage is TRBV27 and J usage is TRBJ2-3; TCRdb's D gene call, TRBD2, goes unchecked for lack of DNA. The CDR3 has 15 amino acids. Germline CDR1 and CDR2: MNHEY and SMNVEV (reference sequence). The CDR3 is CASTGLAGHTDTQYF.

This chain connects TRBV5-1 to TRBJ2-5; no DNA is available, so the TRBD1 call from TCRdb remains unchecked. The CDR3 consists of 14 residues. Germline-derived CDR1 and CDR2 are SGHRS and YFSETQ. CDR3 amino acids: CASSRGQGEETQYF.

The V gene is TRBV4-3, the J gene TRBJ2-5; TCRdb returns TRBD2, unconfirmable since there is no DNA. Germline values: CDR1 LGHNA, CDR2 YSLEER. CDR3 length: 17 amino acids. CDR3 loop: CASSQDVPLAGQETQYF.

The gene calls are TRBV7-2 and TRBJ2-2; TCRdb picks TRBD1, but there is no DNA to check that call. The germline V gene has CDR1 SGHTA and CDR2 FQGNSA. This CDR3 has 16 residues. CDR3: CASSLVGGPNTGELFF.

The V and J genes are TRBV5-1 and TRBJ2-3. The CDR3 runs 13 residues. Germline CDR1 and CDR2: SGHRS and YFSETQ. CDR3 residues: CASSFSSPDTQYF.

The chain has TRBV4-2 and TRBJ1-5; TCRdb proposes TRBD1, but this gene call is untestable without DNA. Per the germline V gene, CDR1 is LGHNA and CDR2 is YNFKEQ. The CDR3 runs to 14 residues. The CDR3 region is CASSQGGRYQPQHF.

The chain recombines TRBV5-1 with TRBJ1-1. CDR3 length equals 15 residues. Germline V gives CDR1 SGHRS, CDR2 YFSETQ. The CDR3: CASSLQGNVNTEAFF.

This chain links TRBV6-2 or TRBV6-3 with TRBJ2-3; with no DNA, the TCRdb D assignment of TRBD1 cannot be verified. From germline, CDR1 is MNHEY and CDR2 SVGEGT. This CDR3 has 17 amino acids. The CDR3: CASSYSPGWSLWDTQYF.

V and J are TRBV11-2 and TRBJ2-5; the D call from TCRdb, TRBD2, cannot be confirmed without DNA. The germline V gene encodes CDR1 SGHAT and CDR2 FQNNGV. CDR3 length: 15 residues. The CDR3 reads CASTFWLGLQETQYF. Together with reference TRBV11-2 and TRBJ2-5, the CDR3 gives the full variable domain: EAGVAQSPRYKIIEKRQSVAFWCNPISGHATLYWYQQILGQGPKLLIQFQNNGVVDDSQLPKDRFSAERLKGVDSTLKIQPAKLEDSAVYLCASTFWLGLQETQYFGPGTRLLVL.

The rearrangement uses TRBV4-1 and TRBJ2-7; TCRdb gives TRBD2 as the D gene, but with no DNA this cannot be confirmed. This CDR3 comprises 14 residues. Germline V gene data show CDR1 as MGHRA and CDR2 as YSYEKL. CDR3 region: CASSRLAAPYEQYF.

The V call is TRBV5-4, the J call TRBJ2-1; absent DNA, TCRdb's TRBD1 call cannot be checked. The germline gives CDR1 SGHNT, CDR2 YYREEE (reference sequence). This CDR3 has 15 amino acids. The CDR3: CASSSGQVTYNEQFF.

CDR3 protein: CASSLASQGGDEQYF. The chain is built from TRBV5-4 and TRBJ2-7; no DNA is available, so the TRBD1 call from TCRdb remains unchecked. Per germline, CDR1 SGHNT and CDR2 YYREEE (reference sequence). The CDR3 loop spans 15 amino acids.

The rearrangement uses TRBV12-3 or TRBV12-4 and TRBJ1-2; the D call from TCRdb, TRBD1, cannot be confirmed without DNA. The CDR3 runs to 15 residues. CDR3 sequence reads: CASSLVPGRTNGYTF.

The chain employs TRBV7-3 and TRBJ2-7; TCRdb returns TRBD1, unconfirmable since there is no DNA. There are 16 residues in the CDR3. Germline V gene lookup returns CDR1 SGHTA and CDR2 FQGTGA. CDR3 in amino acids: CASSLTGTGGFYEQYF. Based on the CDR3 plus reference TRBV7-3 and TRBJ2-7, the full variable domain is GAGVSQTPSNKVTEKGKYVELRCDPISGHTALYWYRQSLGQGPEFLIYFQGTGAADDSGLPNDRFFAVRPEGSVSTLKIQRTERGDSAVYLCASSLTGTGGFYEQYFGPGTRLTVT.